A single sample is the source of the 15 T cell receptor beta chains below, sequenced in a study of cytomegalovirus exposure and HLA in healthy donors (dated by TCRdb to 2017 to 2019). Library construction relied on the immunoSEQ multiplex PCR assay. The multiplex PCR relied on a mix of 60 forward primers for TCR Vbeta segments and 13 reverse primers for TCR Jbeta segments. The table comes from immuneACCESS by way of TCRdb, which keeps in-frame sequences with V and J called. Part of the clones is missing from these tables; in studies checked, under half for an unresolved V gene and the rest for unknown reasons. The sample yields fewer than 150,000 clones; roughly 75% were counted once. Of the sample, 2% to 2.5% falls within the top ten clones. Sequenced sample: PBMCs. Receptor source: a man aged 30-40 years in good health and CMV-seronegative.

This chain uses TRBV18 with TRBJ1-1; D is perhaps TRBD1 (5 bases). Germline-derived CDR1 and CDR2 are KGHSH and LQKENI. V lost 0 bases and J lost 1, with 15 bases in between. There are 17 residues in the CDR3. For the CDR3, the DNA is TGTGCCAGCTCACCACCGTCGCGGGACTCAAAGAACACTGAAGCTTTCTTT. Residues: CASSPPSRDSKNTEAFF.

This clone was detected a few times. The gene calls are TRBV7-6 and TRBJ1-1; maybe TRBD1 (5 bases). Germline V lookup: CDR1 SGHVS, CDR2 FNYEAQ. The CDR3 consists of 15 residues. V was clipped by 0 bases and J by 1 base, with 9 bases between them. CDR3 residues: CASSLALGQNTEAFF. Here the CDR3 DNA reads TGTGCCAGCAGCTTAGCGTTAGGACAGAACACTGAAGCTTTCTTT.

The V call is TRBV28, the J call TRBJ1-5, with unresolved D. V was cut by 2 bases and J by 0 bases, with 8 bases left in between. The germline gives CDR1 MDHEN, CDR2 SYDVKM. The CDR3 is made up of 15 amino acids. CDR3 DNA: TGTGCCAGCAGTTTAGTCCCAGATAGCAATCAGCCCCAGCATTTT. The encoded protein is CASSLVPDSNQPQHF.

CDR3 bases: TGTGCCAGCAGCTTAGAATGGGACACCGTCTACGAGCAGTACTTC. Its translation: CASSLEWDTVYEQYF. The chain couples TRBV11-2 to TRBJ2-7; D is possibly TRBD1 (6 bases). Looked up from germline, CDR1 is SGHAT and CDR2 is FQNNGV. CDR3 size: 15 residues. The V and J ends lost 0 bases and 3 bases respectively, with 12 bases between them.

The chain combines TRBV18 with TRBJ2-7; 8 bases fit TRBD1. Germline trimming cut 5 bases from V and 3 bases from J; bases unmatched to any gene: 9. Germline CDR1 is KGHSH and CDR2 is LQKENI. The CDR3 totals 15 residues. CDR3 nucleotide sequence: TGTGCCAGCTCATTGCGGACAGGGACCAACTACGAGCAGTACTTC. Translated, it gives CASSLRTGTNYEQYF.

The chain uses TRBV4-1 and TRBJ2-7; 7 nucleotides agree with TRBD2. Germline CDR1 and CDR2: MGHRA and YSYEKL. Trimming removed 4 bases from V and 1 base from J; junction bases left unmatched: 10. The CDR3 has 16 amino acids. CDR3 amino acids: CASSPPWAGASYEQYF. In nucleotides, the CDR3 is TGCGCCAGCAGCCCCCCTTGGGCGGGAGCTTCCTACGAGCAGTACTTC.

Regarding this clone: One end of the junction is discordant with germline, which a read error may explain. The chain carries TRBV29-1 and TRBJ1-2; 10 bases fit TRBD1. Germline loops: CDR1 SQVTM, CDR2 ANQGSEA. This CDR3 has 10 residues. CDR3 sequence: CSVRDRGYPF. CDR3 DNA sequence: TGCAGCGTCCGGGACAGGGGCTACCCCTTC.

The V call is TRBV29-1, the J call TRBJ2-7, with D perhaps matching TRBD2 (5 bases). The CDR3 spans 13 residues. Trimming stripped 4 bases from V and 2 bases from J, with 12 bases between. The germline V gene has CDR1 SQVTM and CDR2 ANQGSEA. The CDR3 protein is CSVVLPGTYEQYF. In DNA form, the CDR3 reads TGCAGCGTTGTTTTGCCGGGAACCTACGAGCAGTACTTC.

This sequence joins TRBV2 and TRBJ2-7; TRBD2 aligns across 13 bases. The germline V gene encodes CDR1 SNHLY and CDR2 FYNNEI. The junction had 14 bases not matched to a gene; V was cut back by 4 bases and J by 5 bases. The CDR3 length is 18 residues. The CDR3 spells CASSGGTSGNVRPNEQYF. The DNA for the CDR3 is TGTGCCAGCAGTGGGGGGACTAGCGGGAACGTGCGCCCCAACGAGCAGTACTTC.

The DNA for the CDR3 is TGCAGTGGGGACAGGGCTGAAGCTTTCTTT. It encodes CSGDRAEAFF. J is TRBJ1-1 and V is TRBV20-1; 9 nucleotides agree with TRBD1. The CDR3 loop spans 10 amino acids. Germline V CDR1 and CDR2: DFQATT, SNEGSKA (reference sequence). V was pared by 7 bases and J by 6 bases, with 0 bases of the junction left unmatched.

The rearrangement uses TRBV28 and TRBJ2-5; TRBD2 is a possible D gene (6 bases). The CDR3 loop spans 13 amino acids. In germline, CDR1 is MDHEN, CDR2 SYDVKM. Trimming cost V 6 bases and J 5 bases, with 13 bases left between them. The CDR3 DNA is TGTGCCAGCAGCCCCGGGGGTCGGGAGACCCAGTACTTC. This sequence encodes CASSPGGRETQYF.

The chain recombines TRBV5-6 with TRBJ1-6; D not certain. The germline CDR1 and CDR2 sequences are SGHDT and YYEEEE. The V and J ends lost 0 bases and 0 bases respectively, with 7 bases between them. The CDR3 is made up of 16 amino acids. The chain's CDR3 is CASSLEVSSYNSPLHF. CDR3 sequence (DNA): TGTGCCAGCAGCTTGGAAGTGAGCTCCTATAATTCACCCCTCCACTTT.

The chain employs TRBV5-4 and TRBJ1-1; 11 bases are shared with TRBD1. CDR1 is SGHNT and CDR2 is YYREEE in the germline V gene (reference sequence). This CDR3 has 16 amino acids. J gave up 4 bases and V 4 bases, and 9 bases lay outside the gene matches. The CDR3 reads CASSPNWGQGGTEAFF. The CDR3, as DNA: TGTGCCAGCAGCCCCAACTGGGGACAGGGGGGCACTGAAGCTTTCTTT.

Only one count was recorded for this clone. This chain links TRBV19 with TRBJ2-7, with 9 positions matching TRBD1. This CDR3 spans 17 amino acids. The germline V gene has CDR1 LNHDA and CDR2 SQIVND (reference sequence). Trimming at V came to 5 bases and at J to 4 bases, leaving 15 bases not matched to a gene. In DNA, the CDR3 is TGTGCCAGTAGTGCAAAACCAGGGACAGGGAAGGAGTACGAGCAGTACTTC. Protein: CASSAKPGTGKEYEQYF.

The V and J genes are TRBV4-2 and TRBJ2-5; 8 nucleotides line up with TRBD2. V lost 1 base, J lost 1 base, and 5 bases stayed unmatched. The CDR3 length is 16 residues. Germline CDR1 LGHNA, CDR2 YNFKEQ. CDR3 loop: CASSQVGTSGQETQYF. The CDR3 nucleotides are TGTGCCAGCAGCCAAGTCGGAACTAGCGGCCAAGAGACCCAGTACTTC.